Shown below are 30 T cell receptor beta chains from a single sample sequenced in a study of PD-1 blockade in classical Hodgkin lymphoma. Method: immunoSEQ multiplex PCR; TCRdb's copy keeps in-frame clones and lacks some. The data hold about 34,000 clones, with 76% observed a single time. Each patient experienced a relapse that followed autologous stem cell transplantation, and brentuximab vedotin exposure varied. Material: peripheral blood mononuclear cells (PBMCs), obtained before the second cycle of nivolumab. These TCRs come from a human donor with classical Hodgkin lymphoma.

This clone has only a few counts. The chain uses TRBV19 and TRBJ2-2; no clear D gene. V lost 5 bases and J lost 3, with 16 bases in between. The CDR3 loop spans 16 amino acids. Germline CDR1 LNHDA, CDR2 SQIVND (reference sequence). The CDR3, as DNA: TGTGCCAGTAGTCATCGGTTCGGGCAGGACACCGGGGAGCTGTTTTTT. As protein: CASSHRFGQDTGELFF.

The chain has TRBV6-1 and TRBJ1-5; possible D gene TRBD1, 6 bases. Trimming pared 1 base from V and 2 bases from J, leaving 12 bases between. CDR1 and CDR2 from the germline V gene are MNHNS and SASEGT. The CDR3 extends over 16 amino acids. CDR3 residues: CASSEGRAGGNQPQHF. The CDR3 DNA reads TGTGCCAGCAGTGAAGGGCGGGCAGGGGGCAATCAGCCCCAGCATTTT.

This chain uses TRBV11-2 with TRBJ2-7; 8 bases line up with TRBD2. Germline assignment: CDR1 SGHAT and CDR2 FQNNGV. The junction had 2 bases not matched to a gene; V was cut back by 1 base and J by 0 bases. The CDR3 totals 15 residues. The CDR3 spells CASSLVSGNSYEQYF. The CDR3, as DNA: TGTGCCAGCAGCTTAGTTAGCGGGAACTCCTACGAGCAGTACTTC.

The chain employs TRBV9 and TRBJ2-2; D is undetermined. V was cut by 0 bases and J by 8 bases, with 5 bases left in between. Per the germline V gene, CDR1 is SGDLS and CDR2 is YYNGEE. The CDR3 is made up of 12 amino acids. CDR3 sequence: CASSVAAGELFF. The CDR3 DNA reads TGTGCCAGCAGCGTAGCGGCTGGGGAGCTGTTTTTT.

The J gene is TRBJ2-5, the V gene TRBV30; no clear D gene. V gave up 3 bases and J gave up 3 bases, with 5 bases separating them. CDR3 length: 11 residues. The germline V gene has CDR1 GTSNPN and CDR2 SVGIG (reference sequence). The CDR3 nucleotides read TGTGCCTGGAGCCGTAAAGAGACCCAGTACTTC. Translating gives CAWSRKETQYF.

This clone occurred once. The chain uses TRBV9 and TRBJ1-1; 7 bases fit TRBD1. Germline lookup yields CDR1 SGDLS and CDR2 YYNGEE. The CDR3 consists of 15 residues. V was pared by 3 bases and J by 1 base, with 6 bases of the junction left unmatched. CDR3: CASSGRGGTNTEAFF. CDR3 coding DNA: TGTGCCAGCAGCGGTAGAGGGGGCACGAACACTGAAGCTTTCTTT.

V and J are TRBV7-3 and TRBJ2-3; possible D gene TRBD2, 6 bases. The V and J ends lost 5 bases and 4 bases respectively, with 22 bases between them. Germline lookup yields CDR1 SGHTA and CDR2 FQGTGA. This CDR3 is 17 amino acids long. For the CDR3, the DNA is TGTGCCAGCAGCCCGAAAGGCGTGTCGGAGCGGGCAGATACGCAGTATTTT. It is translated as CASSPKGVSERADTQYF.

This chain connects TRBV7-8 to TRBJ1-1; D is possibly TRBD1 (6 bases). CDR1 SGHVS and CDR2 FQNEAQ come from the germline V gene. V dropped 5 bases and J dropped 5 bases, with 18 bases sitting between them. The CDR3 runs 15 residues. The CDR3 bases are TGTGCCAGCAGCCTCACCCTGACAGGAGGGACTGAAGCTTTCTTT. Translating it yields CASSLTLTGGTEAFF.

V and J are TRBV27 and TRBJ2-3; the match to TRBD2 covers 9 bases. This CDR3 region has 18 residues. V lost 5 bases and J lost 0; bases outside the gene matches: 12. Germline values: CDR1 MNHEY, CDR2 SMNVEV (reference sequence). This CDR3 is CASSPGRGGPHSTDTQYF. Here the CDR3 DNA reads TGTGCCAGCAGTCCTGGGCGGGGGGGACCTCATAGCACAGATACGCAGTATTTT.

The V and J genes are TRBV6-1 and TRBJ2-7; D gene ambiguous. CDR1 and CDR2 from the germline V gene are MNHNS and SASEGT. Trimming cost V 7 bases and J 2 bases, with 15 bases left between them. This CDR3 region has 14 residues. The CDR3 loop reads CASITSPGPYEQYF. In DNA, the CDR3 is TGTGCCAGCATCACAAGCCCAGGTCCCTACGAGCAGTACTTC.

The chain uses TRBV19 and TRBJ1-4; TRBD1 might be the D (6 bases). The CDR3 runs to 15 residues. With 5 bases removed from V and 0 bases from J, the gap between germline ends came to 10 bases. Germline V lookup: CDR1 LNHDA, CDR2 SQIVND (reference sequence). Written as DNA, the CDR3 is TGTGCCAGTAGTTCGACAGGCCCAACTAATGAAAAACTGTTTTTT. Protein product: CASSSTGPTNEKLFF.

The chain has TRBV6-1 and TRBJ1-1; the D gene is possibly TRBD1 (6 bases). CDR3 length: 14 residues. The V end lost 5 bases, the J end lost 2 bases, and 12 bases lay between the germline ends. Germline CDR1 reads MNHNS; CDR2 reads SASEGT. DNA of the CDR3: TGTGCCAGCAGTCAGGGGTGGGTCAACACTGAAGCTTTCTTT. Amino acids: CASSQGWVNTEAFF.

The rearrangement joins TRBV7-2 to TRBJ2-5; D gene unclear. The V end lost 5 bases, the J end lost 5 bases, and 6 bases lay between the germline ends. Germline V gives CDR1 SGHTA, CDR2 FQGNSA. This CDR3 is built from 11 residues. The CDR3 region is CASSILETQYF. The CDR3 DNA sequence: TGTGCCAGCAGCATCCTTGAGACCCAGTACTTC.

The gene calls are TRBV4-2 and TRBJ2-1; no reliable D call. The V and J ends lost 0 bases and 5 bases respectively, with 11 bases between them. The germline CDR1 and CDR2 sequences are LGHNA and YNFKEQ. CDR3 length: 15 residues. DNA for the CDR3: TGTGCCAGCAGCCAAGAGGGGATACAACACAATGAGCAGTTCTTC. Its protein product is CASSQEGIQHNEQFF.

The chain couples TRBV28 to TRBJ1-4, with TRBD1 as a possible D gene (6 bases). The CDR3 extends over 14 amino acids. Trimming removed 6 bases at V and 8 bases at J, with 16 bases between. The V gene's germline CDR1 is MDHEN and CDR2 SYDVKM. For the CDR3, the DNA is TGTGCCAGCAGAGGCAGGGGACGGGGGGAAAAACTGTTTTTT. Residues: CASRGRGRGEKLFF.

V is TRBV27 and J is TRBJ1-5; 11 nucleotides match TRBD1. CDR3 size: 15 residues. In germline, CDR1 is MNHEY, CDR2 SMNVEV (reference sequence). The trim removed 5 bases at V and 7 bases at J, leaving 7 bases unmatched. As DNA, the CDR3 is TGTGCCAGCAGTCTATGGGGACAGGGGGGGCAGCCCCAGCATTTT. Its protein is CASSLWGQGGQPQHF.

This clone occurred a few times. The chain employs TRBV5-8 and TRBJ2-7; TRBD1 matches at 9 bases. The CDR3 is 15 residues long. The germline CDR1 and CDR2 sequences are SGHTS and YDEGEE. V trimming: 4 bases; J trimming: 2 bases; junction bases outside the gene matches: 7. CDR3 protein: CASSRGQGLAYEQYF. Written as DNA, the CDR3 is TGTGCCAGCAGCCGGGGACAGGGCCTCGCCTACGAGCAGTACTTC.

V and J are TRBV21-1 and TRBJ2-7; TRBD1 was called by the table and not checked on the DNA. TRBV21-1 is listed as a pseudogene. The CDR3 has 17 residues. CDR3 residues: CASSKGPSGTGGDEQYF. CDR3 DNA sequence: TGTGCCAGCAGCAAAGGTCCCTCCGGGACAGGGGGGGACGAGCAGTACTTC.

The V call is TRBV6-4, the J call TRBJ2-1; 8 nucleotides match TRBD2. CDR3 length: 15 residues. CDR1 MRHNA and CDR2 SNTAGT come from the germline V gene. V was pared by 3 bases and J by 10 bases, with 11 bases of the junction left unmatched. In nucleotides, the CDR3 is TGTGCCAGCAGTGAACTGTCGGGGGGGCCAGGAGAGCAGTTCTTC. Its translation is CASSELSGGPGEQFF.

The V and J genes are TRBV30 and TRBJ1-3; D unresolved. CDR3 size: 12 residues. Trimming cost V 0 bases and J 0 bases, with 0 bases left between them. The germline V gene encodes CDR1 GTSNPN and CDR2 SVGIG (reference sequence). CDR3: CAWSVSGNTIYF. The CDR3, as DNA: TGTGCCTGGAGTGTCTCTGGAAACACCATATATTTT.

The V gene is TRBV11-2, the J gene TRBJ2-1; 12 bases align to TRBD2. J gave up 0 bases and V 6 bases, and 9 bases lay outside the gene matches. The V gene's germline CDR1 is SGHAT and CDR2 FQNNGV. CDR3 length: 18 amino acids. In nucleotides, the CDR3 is TGTGCCAGCAGACCTGGCCTAGCGGGGGGGTTCTCCTACAATGAGCAGTTCTTC. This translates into CASRPGLAGGFSYNEQFF.

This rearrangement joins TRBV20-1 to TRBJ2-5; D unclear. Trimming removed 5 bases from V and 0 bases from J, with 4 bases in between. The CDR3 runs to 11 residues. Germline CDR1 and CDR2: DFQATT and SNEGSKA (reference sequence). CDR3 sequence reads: CSALNQETQYF. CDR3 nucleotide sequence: TGCAGTGCTTTAAACCAAGAGACCCAGTACTTC.

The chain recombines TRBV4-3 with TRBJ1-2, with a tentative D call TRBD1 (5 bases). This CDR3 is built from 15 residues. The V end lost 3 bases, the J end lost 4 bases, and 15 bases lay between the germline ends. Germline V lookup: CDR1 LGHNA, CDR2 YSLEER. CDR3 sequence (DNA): TGCGCCAGCAGCCAGGCGTCAGGGTCCGGCTATGGCTACACCTTC. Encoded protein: CASSQASGSGYGYTF.

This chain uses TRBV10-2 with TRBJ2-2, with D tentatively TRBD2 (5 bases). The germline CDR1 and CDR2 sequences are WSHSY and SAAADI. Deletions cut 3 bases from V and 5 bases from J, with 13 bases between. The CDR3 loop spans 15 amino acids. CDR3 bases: TGCGCCAGCAGTGATCACGGGGTATGGACCGGGGAGCTGTTTTTT. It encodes CASSDHGVWTGELFF.

The CDR3 here is CAWSVFGVGDEQFF. The CDR3 nucleotides are TGTGCCTGGAGTGTCTTCGGGGTCGGGGATGAGCAGTTCTTC. The chain couples TRBV30 to TRBJ2-1; D may be TRBD2 (5 bases). Germline-derived CDR1 and CDR2 are GTSNPN and SVGIG (reference sequence). With 0 bases removed from V and 8 bases from J, the gap between germline ends came to 14 bases. The CDR3 covers 14 residues.

CDR3 sequence: CASSPWTGRGDYGYTF. In DNA, the CDR3 is TGTGCCAGCAGTCCTTGGACAGGGAGGGGGGACTATGGCTACACCTTC. V usage is TRBV27 and J usage is TRBJ1-2; 8 nucleotides match TRBD1. CDR1 MNHEY and CDR2 SMNVEV come from the germline V gene (reference sequence). The CDR3 sequence is 16 residues long. Trimming cost V 5 bases and J 3 bases; bases outside gene matches: 11.

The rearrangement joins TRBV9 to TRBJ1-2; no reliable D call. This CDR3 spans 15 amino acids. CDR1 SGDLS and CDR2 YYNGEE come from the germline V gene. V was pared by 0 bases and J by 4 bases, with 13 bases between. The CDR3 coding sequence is TGTGCCAGCAGCGTAGTGGGCAGGACCTTCTATGGCTACACCTTC. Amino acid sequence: CASSVVGRTFYGYTF.

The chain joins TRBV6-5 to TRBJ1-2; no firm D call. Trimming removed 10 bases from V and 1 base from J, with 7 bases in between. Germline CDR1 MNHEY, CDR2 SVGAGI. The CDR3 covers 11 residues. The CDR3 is CATGLNYGYTF. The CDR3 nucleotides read TGTGCCACGGGCCTTAACTATGGCTACACCTTC.

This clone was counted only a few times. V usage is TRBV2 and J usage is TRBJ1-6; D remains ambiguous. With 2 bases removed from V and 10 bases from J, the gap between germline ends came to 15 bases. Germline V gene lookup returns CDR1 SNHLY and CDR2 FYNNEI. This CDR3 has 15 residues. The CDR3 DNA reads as TGTGCCAGCAGTGAATCACCTCTCGGCGGATCACCCCTCCACTTT. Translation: CASSESPLGGSPLHF.

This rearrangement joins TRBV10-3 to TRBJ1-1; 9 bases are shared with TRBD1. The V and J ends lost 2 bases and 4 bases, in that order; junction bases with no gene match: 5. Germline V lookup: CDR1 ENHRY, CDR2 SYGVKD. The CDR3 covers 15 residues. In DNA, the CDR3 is TGTGCCATCAGTGAGCCTGACAGGGGGAGCACTGAAGCTTTCTTT. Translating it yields CAISEPDRGSTEAFF.